This TCR beta chain was retrieved from a study of T cell responses to AZD1222 COVID-19 vaccine. CDR1 is LNHDA, CDR2 SQIVND, per germline (reference sequence). CDR3 size: 14 residues. Trimming cost V 10 bases and J 5 bases; bases outside gene matches: 11. Findings of the study overall: At baseline, seropositivity was found in only a handful of AZD1222 recipients.

On this clone: As yet, its antigen is unknown.

This table comes from immunoSEQ multiplex PCR, and its TCRdb copy is limited to in-frame clones, with some not included. The sample gives over 85,000 clones, approximately 90% of which show up once; about 12% is in the top ten. The specimen was peripheral blood, collected on day 0 of AZD1222 vaccination. This TCR was recovered from an adult in good health. The gene calls are TRBV19 and TRBJ1-2; 9 nucleotides agree with TRBD1. In nucleotides, the CDR3 is TGTGCCACTACCCCGGGACAGGGTCGATATGGCTACACCTTC. Protein sequence: CATTPGQGRYGYTF.